This T cell receptor (beta chain) was identified in a study of T-cell reconstitution after alpha-beta-depleted transplantation in children. Study-wide results and limits: Several hundred expanded graft clones reportedly gave rise to the alpha-beta T cells present about two months after transplant. When one year had passed after transplant, most T-cell counts and diversity came from newly produced T cells.

The CDR3 runs to 15 residues. V lost 0 bases and J lost 4, with 16 bases in between. Germline lookup yields CDR1 DFQATT and CDR2 SNEGSKA (reference sequence). This clonotype was seen more than once but under ten times. The antigen is undetermined. Library preparation (for TCRbeta) was performed with unique molecular identifiers. TCRdb re-called the PCR reads through MiXCR, storing one row per CDR3 protein. The sample records about 300,000 distinct CDR3 sequences, about a tenth being singletons. This rearrangement joins TRBV20-1 to TRBJ2-7; possible D gene TRBD1, 6 bases. The TCR was taken from a boy under two years old with acute myeloid leukemia, due to receive a stem cell transplant. Sequencing used PBMCs, obtained before TCRalphabeta/CD19-depleted stem cell transplant. In DNA, the CDR3 is TGCAGTGCTAGAGATCTTCGGGACAATGGGTACGAGCAGTACTTC. Its translation: CSARDLRDNGYEQYF.